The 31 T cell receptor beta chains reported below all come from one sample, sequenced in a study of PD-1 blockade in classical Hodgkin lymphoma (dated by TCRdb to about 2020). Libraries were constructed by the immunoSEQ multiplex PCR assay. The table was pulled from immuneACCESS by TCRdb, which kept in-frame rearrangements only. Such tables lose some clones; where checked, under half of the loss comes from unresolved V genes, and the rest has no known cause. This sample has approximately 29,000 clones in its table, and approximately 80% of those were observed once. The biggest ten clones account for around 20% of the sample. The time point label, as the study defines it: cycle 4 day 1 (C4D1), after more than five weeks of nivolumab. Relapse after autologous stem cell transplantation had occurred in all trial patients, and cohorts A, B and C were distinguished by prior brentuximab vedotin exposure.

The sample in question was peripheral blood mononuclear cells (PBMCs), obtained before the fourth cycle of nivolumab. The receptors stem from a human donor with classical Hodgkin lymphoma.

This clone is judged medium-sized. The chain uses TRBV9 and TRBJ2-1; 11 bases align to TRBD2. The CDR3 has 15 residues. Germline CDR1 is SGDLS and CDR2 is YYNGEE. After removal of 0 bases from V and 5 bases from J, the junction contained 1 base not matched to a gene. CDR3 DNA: TGTGCCAGCAGCGTAGTAGCGGGGGGGAACAATGAGCAGTTCTTC. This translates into CASSVVAGGNNEQFF.

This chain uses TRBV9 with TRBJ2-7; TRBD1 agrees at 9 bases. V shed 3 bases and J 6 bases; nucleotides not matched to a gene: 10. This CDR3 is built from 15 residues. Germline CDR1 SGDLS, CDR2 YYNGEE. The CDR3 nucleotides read TGTGCCAGCAGCGAAACCGGGACAGGGACCTCCGAGCAGTACTTC. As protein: CASSETGTGTSEQYF.

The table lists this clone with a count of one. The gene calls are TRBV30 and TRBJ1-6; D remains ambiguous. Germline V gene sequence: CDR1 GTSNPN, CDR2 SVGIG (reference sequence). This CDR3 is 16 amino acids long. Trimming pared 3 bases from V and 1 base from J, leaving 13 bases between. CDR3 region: CAWRYGQNSYNSPLHF. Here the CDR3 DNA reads TGTGCCTGGAGGTACGGGCAGAATTCCTATAATTCACCCCTCCACTTT.

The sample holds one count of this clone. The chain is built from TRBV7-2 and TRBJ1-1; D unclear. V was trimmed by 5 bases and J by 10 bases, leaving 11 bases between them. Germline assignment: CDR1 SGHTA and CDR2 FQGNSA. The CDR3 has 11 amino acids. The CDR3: CASSVNEVAFF. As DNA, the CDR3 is TGTGCCAGCAGCGTTAACGAGGTAGCTTTCTTT.

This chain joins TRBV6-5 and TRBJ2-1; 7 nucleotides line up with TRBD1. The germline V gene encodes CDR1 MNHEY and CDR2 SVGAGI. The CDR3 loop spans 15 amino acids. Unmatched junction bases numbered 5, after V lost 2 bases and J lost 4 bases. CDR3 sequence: CASSYVGTAYNEQFF. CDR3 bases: TGTGCCAGCAGTTACGTGGGGACAGCTTACAATGAGCAGTTCTTC.

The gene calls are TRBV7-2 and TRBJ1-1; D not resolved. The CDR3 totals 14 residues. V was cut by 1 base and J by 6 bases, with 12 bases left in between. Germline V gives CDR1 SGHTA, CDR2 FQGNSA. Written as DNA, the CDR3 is TGTGCCAGCAGCTTAGAGGCCATCCGATCTGAAGCTTTCTTT. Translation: CASSLEAIRSEAFF.

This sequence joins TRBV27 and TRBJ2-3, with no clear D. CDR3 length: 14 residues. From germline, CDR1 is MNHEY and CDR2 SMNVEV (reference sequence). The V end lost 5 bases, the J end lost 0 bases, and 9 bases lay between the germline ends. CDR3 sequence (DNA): TGTGCCAGCAGTCCTCTGCCTAGCACAGATACGCAGTATTTT. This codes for CASSPLPSTDTQYF.

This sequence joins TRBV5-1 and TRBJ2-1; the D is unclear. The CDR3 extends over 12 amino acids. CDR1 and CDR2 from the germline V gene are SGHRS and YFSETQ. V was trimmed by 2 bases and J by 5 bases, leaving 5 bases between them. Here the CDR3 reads CASSFFHNEQFF. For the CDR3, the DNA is TGCGCCAGCAGCTTTTTTCACAATGAGCAGTTCTTC. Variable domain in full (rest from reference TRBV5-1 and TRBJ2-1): KAGVTQTPRYLIKTRGQQVTLSCSPISGHRSVSWYQQTPGQGLQFLFEYFSETQRNKGNFPGRFSGRQFSNSRSEMNVSTLELGDSALYLCASSFFHNEQFFGPGTRLTVL.

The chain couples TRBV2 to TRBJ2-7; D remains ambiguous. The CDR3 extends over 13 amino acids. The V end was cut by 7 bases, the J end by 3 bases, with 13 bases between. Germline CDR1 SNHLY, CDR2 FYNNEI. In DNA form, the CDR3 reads TGTGCCAGCAAGTCTGGTGGAAACTACGAGCAGTACTTC. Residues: CASKSGGNYEQYF.

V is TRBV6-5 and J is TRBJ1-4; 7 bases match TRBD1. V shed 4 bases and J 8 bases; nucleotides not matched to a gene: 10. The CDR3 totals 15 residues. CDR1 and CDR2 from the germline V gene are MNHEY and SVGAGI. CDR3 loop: CASSSPTGLEEKLFF. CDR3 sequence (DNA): TGTGCCAGCAGTTCCCCGACAGGGTTGGAAGAAAAACTGTTTTTT.

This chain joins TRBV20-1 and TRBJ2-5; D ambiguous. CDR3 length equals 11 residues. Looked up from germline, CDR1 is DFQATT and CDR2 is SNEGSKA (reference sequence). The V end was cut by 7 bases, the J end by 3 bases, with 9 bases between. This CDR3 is CSVFGEETQYF. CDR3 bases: TGCAGTGTTTTCGGCGAAGAGACCCAGTACTTC.

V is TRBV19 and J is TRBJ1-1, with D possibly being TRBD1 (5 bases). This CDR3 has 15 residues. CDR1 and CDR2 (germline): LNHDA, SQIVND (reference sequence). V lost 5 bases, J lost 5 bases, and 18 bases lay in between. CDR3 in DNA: TGTGCCAGTAGTCCCCTGGGGCAGAGGAAGACTGAAGCTTTCTTT. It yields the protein CASSPLGQRKTEAFF.

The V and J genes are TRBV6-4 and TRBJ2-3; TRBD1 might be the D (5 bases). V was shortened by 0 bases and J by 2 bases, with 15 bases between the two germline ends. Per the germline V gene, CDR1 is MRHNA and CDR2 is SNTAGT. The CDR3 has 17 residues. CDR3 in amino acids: CASSDSPRPGHTDTQYF. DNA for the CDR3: TGTGCCAGCAGTGACTCGCCGAGGCCAGGGCACACAGATACGCAGTATTTT.

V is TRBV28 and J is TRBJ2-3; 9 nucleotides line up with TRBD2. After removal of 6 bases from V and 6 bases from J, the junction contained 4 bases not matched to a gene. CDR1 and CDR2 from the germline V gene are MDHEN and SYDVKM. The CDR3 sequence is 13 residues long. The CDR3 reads CASRLAGPDTQYF. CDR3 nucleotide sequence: TGTGCCAGCAGGCTAGCGGGGCCGGATACGCAGTATTTT.

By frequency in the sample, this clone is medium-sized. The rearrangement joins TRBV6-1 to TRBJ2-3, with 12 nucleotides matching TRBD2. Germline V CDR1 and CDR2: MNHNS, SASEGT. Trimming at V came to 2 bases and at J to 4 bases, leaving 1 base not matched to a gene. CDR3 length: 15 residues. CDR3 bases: TGTGCCAGCAGTGAACTAGCGGGGGGGCCAGATACGCAGTATTTT. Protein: CASSELAGGPDTQYF.

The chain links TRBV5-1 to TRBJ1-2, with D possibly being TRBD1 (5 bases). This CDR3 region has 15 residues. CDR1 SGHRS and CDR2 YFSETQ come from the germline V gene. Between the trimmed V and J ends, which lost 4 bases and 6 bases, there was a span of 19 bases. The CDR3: CASSLDPGTRDGYTF. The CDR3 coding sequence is TGCGCCAGCAGCCTAGATCCCGGGACGCGGGATGGCTACACCTTC.

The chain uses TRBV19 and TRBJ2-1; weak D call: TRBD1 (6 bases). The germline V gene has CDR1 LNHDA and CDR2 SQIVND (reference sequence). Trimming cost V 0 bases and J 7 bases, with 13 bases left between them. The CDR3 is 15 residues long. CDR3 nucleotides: TGTGCCAGTAGTATAGACTACAGGGCATTTAATGAGCAGTTCTTC. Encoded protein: CASSIDYRAFNEQFF.

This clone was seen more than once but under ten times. The CDR3 loop is CASTSTPGGNPNTEAFF. CDR3 coding DNA: TGCGCCAGCACCTCTACTCCAGGGGGCAACCCGAACACTGAAGCTTTCTTT. The V and J genes are TRBV5-1 and TRBJ1-1, with 8 bases identical to TRBD1. CDR3 size: 17 residues. Germline lookup yields CDR1 SGHRS and CDR2 YFSETQ. Trimming took 6 bases from V and 1 from J; bases not matched to a gene: 14.

The CDR3 DNA is TGTGCCAGCAGCCACATTCCGGGACAGGGAGGAGAGACCCAGTACTTC. It yields the protein CASSHIPGQGGETQYF. The chain links TRBV7-2 to TRBJ2-5; 9 nucleotides align to TRBD1. The germline gives CDR1 SGHTA, CDR2 FQGNSA. The CDR3 extends over 16 amino acids. The ends lost 5 bases at V and 4 bases at J; junction bases unmatched: 11.

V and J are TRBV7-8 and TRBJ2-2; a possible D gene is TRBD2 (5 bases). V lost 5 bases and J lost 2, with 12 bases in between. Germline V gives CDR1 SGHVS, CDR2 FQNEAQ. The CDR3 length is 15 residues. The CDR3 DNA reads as TGTGCCAGCAGCACTAGGACCGGAAACACCGGGGAGCTGTTTTTT. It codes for CASSTRTGNTGELFF.

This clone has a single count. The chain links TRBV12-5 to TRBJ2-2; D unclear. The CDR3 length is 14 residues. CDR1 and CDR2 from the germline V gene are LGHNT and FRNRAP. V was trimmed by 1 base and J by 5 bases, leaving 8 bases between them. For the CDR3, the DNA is TGTGCTAGTGGTTTGGGACTGATGACCGGGGAGCTGTTTTTT. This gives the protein CASGLGLMTGELFF.

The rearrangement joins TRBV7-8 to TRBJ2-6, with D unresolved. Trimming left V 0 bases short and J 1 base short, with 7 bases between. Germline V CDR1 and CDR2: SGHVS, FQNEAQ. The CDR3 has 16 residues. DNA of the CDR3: TGTGCCAGCAGCTTAGCTAGGTTGTCTGGGGCCAACGTCCTGACTTTC. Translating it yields CASSLARLSGANVLTF.

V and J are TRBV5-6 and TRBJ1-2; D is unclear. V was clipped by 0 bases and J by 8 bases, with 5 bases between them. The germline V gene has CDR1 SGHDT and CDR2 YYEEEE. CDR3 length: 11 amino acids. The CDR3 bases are TGTGCCAGCAGCTTGGGGTGGGGCTACACCTTC. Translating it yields CASSLGWGYTF.

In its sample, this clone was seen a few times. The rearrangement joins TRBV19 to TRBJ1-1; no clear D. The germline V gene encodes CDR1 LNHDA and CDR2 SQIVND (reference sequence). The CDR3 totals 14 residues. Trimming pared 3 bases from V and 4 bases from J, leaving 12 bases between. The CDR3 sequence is CASSITGPRTEAFF. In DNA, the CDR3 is TGTGCCAGTAGTATCACCGGGCCGCGCACTGAAGCTTTCTTT.

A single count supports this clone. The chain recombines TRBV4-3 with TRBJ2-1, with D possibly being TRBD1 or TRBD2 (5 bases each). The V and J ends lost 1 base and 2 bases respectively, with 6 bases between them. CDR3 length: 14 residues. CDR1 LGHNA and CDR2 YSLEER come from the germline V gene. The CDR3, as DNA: TGCGCCAGCAGCCAAGTGGGGGCCTACAATGAGCAGTTCTTC. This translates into CASSQVGAYNEQFF.

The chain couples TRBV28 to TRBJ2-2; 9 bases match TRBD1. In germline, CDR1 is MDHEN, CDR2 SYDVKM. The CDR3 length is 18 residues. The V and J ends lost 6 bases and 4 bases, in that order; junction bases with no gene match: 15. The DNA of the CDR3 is TGTGCCAGCAGACCACGGACCGGGACAGGGAAGAGCACCGGGGAGCTGTTTTTT. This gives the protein CASRPRTGTGKSTGELFF.

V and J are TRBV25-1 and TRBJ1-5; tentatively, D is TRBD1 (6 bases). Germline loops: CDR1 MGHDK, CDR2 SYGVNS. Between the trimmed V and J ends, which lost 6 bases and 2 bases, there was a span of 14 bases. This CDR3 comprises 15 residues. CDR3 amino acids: CASSQTGIGNQPQHF. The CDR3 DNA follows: TGTGCCAGCAGCCAGACAGGAATTGGCAATCAGCCCCAGCATTTT.

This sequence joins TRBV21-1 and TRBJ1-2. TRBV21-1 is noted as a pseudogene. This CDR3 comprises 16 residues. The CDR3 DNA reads TGTGCCAGCAGCAAAAATATGGGGGTCTCTAACTATGGCTACACCTTC. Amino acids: CASSKNMGVSNYGYTF.

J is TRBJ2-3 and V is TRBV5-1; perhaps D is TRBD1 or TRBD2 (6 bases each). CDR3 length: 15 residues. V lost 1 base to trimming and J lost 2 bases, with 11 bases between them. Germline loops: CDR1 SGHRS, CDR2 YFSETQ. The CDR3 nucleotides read TGCGCCAGCAGCTTGAGTCGGGGGCCCACAGATACGCAGTATTTT. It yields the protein CASSLSRGPTDTQYF.

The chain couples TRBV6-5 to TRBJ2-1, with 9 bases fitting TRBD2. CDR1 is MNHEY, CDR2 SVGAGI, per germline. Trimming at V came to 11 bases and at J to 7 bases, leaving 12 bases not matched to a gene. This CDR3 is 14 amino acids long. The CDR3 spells CAVRPVAGVNEQFF. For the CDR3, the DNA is TGTGCCGTCCGCCCGGTAGCGGGGGTAAATGAGCAGTTCTTC.

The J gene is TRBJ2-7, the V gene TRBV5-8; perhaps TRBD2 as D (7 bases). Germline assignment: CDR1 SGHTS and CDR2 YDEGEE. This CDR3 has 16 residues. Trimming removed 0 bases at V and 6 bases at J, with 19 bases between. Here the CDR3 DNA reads TGTGCCAGCAGCTTGGGGAGGGGGGGCCAGAAATTCGAGCAGTACTTC. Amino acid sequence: CASSLGRGGQKFEQYF.